This T cell receptor beta chain appears in the sequencing data of a study of blood T cell repertoires in COVID-19. Background on the study: PBMCs, B-cell-depleted T cells, or T cells provided the cDNA or gDNA that made up the material.

This clone turned up a few times. The V gene's germline CDR1 is SEHNR and CDR2 FQNEAQ (reference sequence). The CDR3 sequence is 13 residues long. V lost 1 base to trimming and J lost 5 bases, with 8 bases between them. The method was immunoSEQ multiplex PCR; TCRdb's version includes in-frame clones alone and lacks a portion of them. The table records about 300,000 clones, around 90% of them present only once. The material sequenced was peripheral blood. This sequence was found in a man younger than 30 who had recovered from COVID-19. The V gene is TRBV7-9, the J gene TRBJ1-2; D ambiguous. The CDR3 coding sequence is TGTGCCAGCAGCTTAGTGGGCAAGTATGGCTACACCTTC. Encoded protein: CASSLVGKYGYTF.